This T cell receptor beta chain is drawn from a study of T cell clusters in autoimmune cytopenias. TRB was amplified from about 260 ng of peripheral blood genomic DNA per sample. Multiplex touch-down PCR amplified TRB using TRB-A and TRB-B pools in one tube. Reprocessing the multiplex PCR reads, TCRdb reports a single entry for every CDR3 protein and omits DNA. The repertoire table contains roughly 6,500 distinct CDR3 sequences. Study-level findings and limits: The T cell clusters were defined only in silico, without experimental functional validation.

To note about this clonotype: Its target is not known.

The CDR3 spans 16 residues. The germline gives CDR1 MNHEY, CDR2 SVGAGI. This sample was also put to use in a study of T cell repertoires in aging, cancer and after chemotherapy. Per that study: The full dataset contained around 10 million TCR reads. Age-matched healthy donors had significantly more diverse, less clonal blood TCR repertoires than untreated cancer patients. In cancer patients, declining TCR diversity with age involved lost richness and lost evenness.

Specimen: peripheral blood. The sequence derives from a human donor in good health. The gene calls are TRBV6-5 and TRBJ2-5; with no DNA, the TCRdb D assignment of TRBD2 cannot be verified. The CDR3 loop is CASIPRDSLYQETQYF.